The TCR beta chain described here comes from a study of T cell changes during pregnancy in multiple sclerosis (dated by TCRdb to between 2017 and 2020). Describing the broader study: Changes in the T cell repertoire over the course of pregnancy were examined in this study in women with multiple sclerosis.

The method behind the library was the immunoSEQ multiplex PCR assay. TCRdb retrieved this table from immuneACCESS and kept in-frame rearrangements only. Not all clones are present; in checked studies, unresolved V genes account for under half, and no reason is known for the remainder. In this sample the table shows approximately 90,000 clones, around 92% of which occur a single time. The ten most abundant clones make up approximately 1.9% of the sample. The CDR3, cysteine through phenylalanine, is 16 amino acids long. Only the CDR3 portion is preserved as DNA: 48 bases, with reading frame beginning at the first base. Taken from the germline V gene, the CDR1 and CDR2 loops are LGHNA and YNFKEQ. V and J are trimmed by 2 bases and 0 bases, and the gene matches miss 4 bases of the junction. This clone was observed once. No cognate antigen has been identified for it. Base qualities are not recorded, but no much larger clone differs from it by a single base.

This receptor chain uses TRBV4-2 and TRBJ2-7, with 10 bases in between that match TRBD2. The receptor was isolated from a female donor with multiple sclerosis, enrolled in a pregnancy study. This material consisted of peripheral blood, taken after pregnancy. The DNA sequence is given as TGTGCCAGCAGCCAATATTCTAGCGGGAGCTCCTACGAGCAGTACTTC. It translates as CASSQYSSGSSYEQYF.